This T cell receptor (beta chain) originates from a study of CD8 T cells in ankylosing spondylitis. Whole-study results and caveats: Existing reports had already noted some motif variants in reactive arthritis synovial fluid and blood.

This clonotype was observed at least ten times. Its antigen is unknown. In TCRdb, the 5' RACE reads were re-called with MiXCR into one record per CDR3 protein. The sample contains some 71,000 distinct CDR3 sequences, about 5% of which appear only once. Germline assignment: CDR1 SGHRS and CDR2 YFSETQ. This CDR3 comprises 13 residues. Trimming pared 2 bases from V and 5 bases from J, leaving 8 bases between. The sequenced sample was blood, either unsorted or a sorted T cell fraction (not recorded which). This sequence was found in a male donor with ankylosing spondylitis or in good health (not recorded which). The gene calls are TRBV5-1 and TRBJ2-1; TRBD1 might be the D (5 bases). CDR3 nucleotides: TGCGCCAGCAGCTTAGGGGATAACAATGAGCAGTTCTTC. As protein: CASSLGDNNEQFF.